These 12 T cell receptor beta chains were all obtained from the same sample, sequenced in a study of T cell repertoires in cytomegalovirus infection. MiXCR, run by TCRdb on the reads, gives a single entry per CDR3 protein. Of around 210,000 distinct CDR3 sequences listed, around 6.4% are singletons. Sequenced material: PBMCs. Receptors originate from a human donor in good health (CMV status not recorded). Some clones in this sample may be carry-over from other donors' samples.

This clonotype was seen ten or more times. J is TRBJ1-6 and V is TRBV28, with D unresolved. Per germline, CDR1 MDHEN and CDR2 SYDVKM. Trimming pared 2 bases from V and 7 bases from J, leaving 9 bases between. The CDR3 covers 14 residues. The CDR3 reads CASSLGQDNSPLHF. The CDR3 DNA reads TGTGCCAGCAGTTTAGGGCAGGACAATTCACCCCTCCACTTT.

This clonotype was found many times. This rearrangement joins TRBV28 to TRBJ1-5, with no clear D. V lost 6 bases, J lost 4 bases, and 16 bases lay in between. The germline V gene encodes CDR1 MDHEN and CDR2 SYDVKM. The length of the CDR3 is 15 residues. CDR3 in DNA: TGTGCCAGCAGCAATTCCGGAGCTAGGAATCAGCCCCAGCATTTT. This gives the protein CASSNSGARNQPQHF.

The chain carries TRBV15 and TRBJ2-1, with 8 bases identical to TRBD1. V gave up 1 base and J gave up 9 bases; unmatched junction bases: 8. There are 15 residues in the CDR3. In germline, CDR1 is LNHNV, CDR2 YYDKDF (reference sequence). Written as DNA, the CDR3 is TGTGCCACCAGCAGAGGGGGGACAGGAGGGGGTGAGCAGTTCTTC. Protein sequence: CATSRGGTGGGEQFF.

This clonotype was counted ten times or more. V usage is TRBV4-3 and J usage is TRBJ2-1, with D unclear. The CDR3 covers 15 residues. Germline V gene data show CDR1 as LGHNA and CDR2 as YSLEER. Deletions cut 4 bases from V and 1 base from J, with 11 bases between. The CDR3, as DNA: TGCGCCAGCAGCCTAATGGTAGAATCCTACAATGAGCAGTTCTTC. Translation gives CASSLMVESYNEQFF.

This clonotype came up many times. V and J are TRBV7-2 and TRBJ1-2; D is unresolved. The CDR3 consists of 15 residues. Trimming cost V 0 bases and J 4 bases, with 12 bases left between them. Per the germline V gene, CDR1 is SGHTA and CDR2 is FQGNSA. Written as DNA, the CDR3 is TGTGCCAGCAGCTTAGCGGGAGGAATCGGCTATGGCTACACCTTC. It codes for CASSLAGGIGYGYTF.

This clonotype has at least ten counts. This chain uses TRBV28 with TRBJ2-1; D is unclear. This CDR3 is built from 14 residues. Germline V gene data show CDR1 as MDHEN and CDR2 as SYDVKM. V shed 5 bases and J shed 0 bases, with 8 bases lying between them. CDR3 in amino acids: CASSGPSSYNEQFF. The CDR3 DNA reads as TGTGCCAGCAGTGGACCTAGCTCCTACAATGAGCAGTTCTTC.

At least ten counts were recorded for this clonotype. The chain is built from TRBV20-1 and TRBJ1-2, with 7 bases lining up with TRBD1. Losses at the gene ends were 0 bases for V and 5 bases for J; bases not matched to a gene: 12. This CDR3 contains 16 residues. The germline V gene has CDR1 DFQATT and CDR2 SNEGSKA (reference sequence). In DNA form, the CDR3 reads TGCAGTGCTAGAGATATAACGGGACAGCCTACTTATGGCTACACCTTC. This gives the protein CSARDITGQPTYGYTF.

This clonotype was recorded at least ten times. V gene TRBV5-1 combines with J gene TRBJ2-6; D is ambiguous. V was shortened by 7 bases and J by 0 bases, with 14 bases between the two germline ends. The length of the CDR3 is 16 residues. Germline V gene sequence: CDR1 SGHRS, CDR2 YFSETQ. The CDR3 loop reads CASEPAPLSGANVLTF. The CDR3 DNA sequence: TGCGCCAGCGAACCGGCCCCTCTCTCTGGGGCCAACGTCCTGACTTTC.

This clonotype was counted ten times or more. This chain uses TRBV7-2 with TRBJ1-2; no reliable D call. This CDR3 is 16 amino acids long. CDR1 and CDR2 (germline): SGHTA, FQGNSA. Trimming removed 0 bases at V and 4 bases at J, with 15 bases between. CDR3 sequence: CASSLAAADSFYGYTF. CDR3 nucleotides: TGTGCCAGCAGCTTAGCGGCGGCAGACTCCTTCTATGGCTACACCTTC.

This clonotype has at least ten counts. J is TRBJ1-1 and V is TRBV29-1; D is perhaps TRBD1 (5 bases). Trimming shortened V by 7 bases and J by 4 bases, and 16 bases separated the two germline ends. CDR3 length equals 13 residues. Germline-derived CDR1 and CDR2 are SQVTM and ANQGSEA. The CDR3 DNA sequence: TGCAGCGGGTACAGGTTTGGGCCCACTGAAGCTTTCTTT. Translation: CSGYRFGPTEAFF.

This clonotype was observed many times. This sequence joins TRBV6-2 or TRBV6-3 and TRBJ2-5; TRBD2 agrees at 10 bases. The length of the CDR3 is 14 residues. Losses at the gene ends were 8 bases for V and 5 bases for J; bases not matched to a gene: 8. Germline CDR1 MNHEY, CDR2 SVGEGT. CDR3 bases: TGTGCCAGCCGGGAGCGGGGGGGACGGGAGACCCAGTACTTC. The encoded protein is CASRERGGRETQYF.

This clonotype was found many times. The chain uses TRBV5-5 and TRBJ2-7; D tentatively fits TRBD1 or TRBD2 (7 bases each). V dropped 0 bases and J dropped 1 base, with 20 bases sitting between them. From germline, CDR1 is SGHKS and CDR2 YYEKEE (reference sequence). The CDR3 contains 18 residues. The chain's CDR3 is CASSLEVGGGLLSYEQYF. The CDR3 DNA sequence: TGTGCCAGCAGCTTGGAGGTGGGAGGGGGCTTACTATCCTACGAGCAGTACTTC.